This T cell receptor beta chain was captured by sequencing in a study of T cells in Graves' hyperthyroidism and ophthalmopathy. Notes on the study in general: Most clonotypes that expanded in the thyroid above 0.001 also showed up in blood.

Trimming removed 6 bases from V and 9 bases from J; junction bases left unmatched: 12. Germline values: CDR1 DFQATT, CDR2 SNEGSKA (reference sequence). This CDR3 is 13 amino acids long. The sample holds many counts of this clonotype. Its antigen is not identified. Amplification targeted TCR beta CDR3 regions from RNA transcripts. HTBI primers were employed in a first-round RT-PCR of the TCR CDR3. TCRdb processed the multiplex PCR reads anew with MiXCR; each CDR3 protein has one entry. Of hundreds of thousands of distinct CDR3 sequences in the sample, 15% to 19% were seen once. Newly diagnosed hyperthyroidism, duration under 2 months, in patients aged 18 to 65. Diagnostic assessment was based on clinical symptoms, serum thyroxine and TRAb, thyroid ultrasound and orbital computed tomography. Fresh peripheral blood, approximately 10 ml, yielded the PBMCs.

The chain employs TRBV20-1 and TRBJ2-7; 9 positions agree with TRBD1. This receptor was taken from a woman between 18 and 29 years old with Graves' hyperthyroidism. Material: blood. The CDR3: CSARTGTGFRQYF. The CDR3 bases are TGCAGTGCCAGAACCGGGACAGGGTTTCGGCAGTACTTC.